Described below is a single TCR beta chain sequence and its context. This clonotype has a count of ten or more. Its binding antigen is unknown. Base quality data are lacking; no much larger clone is found one base away. Library generation was performed with PCR. The instrument given in TCRdb is Illumina HiSeq 2500. TCR library preparation used molecular barcoding, with unique molecular identifiers applied to normalize quantification of the TCRbeta repertoire. The raw public data were reprocessed by TCRdb itself: fastp quality trimming at Q25, MiXCR clonotype calling, in-frame beta chains only. When rows share a CDR3 protein, they turn into one entry using the most common DNA and genes. This sample has 40,000 to 55,000 distinct CDR3 sequences in its table, and about 5.7% of those were observed once. 30% to 35% of the sample is taken by the ten largest. Per the publication, the time point label means: day 60 (about 2 months) after transplantation. What the treatment or condition label conveys for this sample: allogeneic hematopoietic cell transplantation with graft depleted of TCRalphabeta T cells and CD19 B cells. The children who served as transplant recipients had been given grafts of TCRalphabeta/CD19-depleted allogeneic hematopoietic cells.

This specimen belongs to a study of T-cell reconstitution after alpha-beta-depleted transplantation in children (dated by TCRdb to about 2016). About the study as a whole: T-cell immune reconstitution after TCRalphabeta/CD19-depleted allogeneic hematopoietic cell transplantation in children was quantitatively tracked in the study by means of TCR repertoire profiling. Findings and caveats that apply to the study as a whole: The apparently early recovery of alphabetaT-cell counts about two months after transplant reportedly depended on only several hundred rapidly expanded clones that came from non-depleted graft cells. The frequencies of hyperexpanded clones fell over the following months, and after one year, T-cell counts and TCRbeta diversity were mostly attributed to newly produced T cells. The high TCRbeta diversity at day 60 in some patients was ascribed to recipient T cells and intrathymic progenitors that had survived conditioning.

The CDR3, from cysteine to phenylalanine, totals 13 residues. Solely the CDR3 DNA is kept, with 39 bases framed from the first base. V gives up 1 base and J gives up 1 base, and the segment between their germline ends measures 4 bases. This chain joins TRBV12-3 or TRBV12-4 to TRBJ1-1, with the D gene call left open. The specimen comprised PBMCs, mostly from graft donor cells, sampled 60 days after TCRalphabeta/CD19-depleted stem cell transplant. The sequence was collected from a female patient aged 2-10 years who had a stem cell transplant for aplastic anemia, so the T cells may come from the graft donor. The nucleotides are TGTGCCAGCAGTTTAGGCAGGAACACTGAAGCTTTCTTT. This codes for CASSLGRNTEAFF.